This T cell receptor (beta chain) was recorded in a study of blood T cell repertoires in COVID-19. Study information: The United States, Italy and Spain provided the acute and convalescent COVID-19 samples. Sources were T cells, B-cell-depleted T cells, or PBMCs; the material itself was cDNA or gDNA.

Per the study methods: Estimation of nucleated cell counts was performed using reference gene primer amplification. Produced via immunoSEQ multiplex PCR; TCRdb's table is partial and in-frame only. The V and J calls and clone size come from that table; D and trimming were worked out from the DNA. Of around 210,000 clones in the sample, around three quarters were seen once. CDR3 size: 15 residues. Germline assignment: CDR1 SGHNT and CDR2 YYREEE (reference sequence). Trimming took off 5 bases at V and 6 bases at J, with 20 bases between the two ends. Sequencing was done on a sample of peripheral blood. The chain carries TRBV5-4 and TRBJ1-1; weak D call: TRBD1 (6 bases). This clonotype was sampled from a woman in her 70s with acute or convalescent COVID-19. CDR3 sequence (DNA): TGTGCCAGCAGTCCGCAGAGCGGCAAGGGGGCTGAAGCTTTCTTT. This encodes CASSPQSGKGAEAFF.